Listed below are T cell receptor beta chains from one sample, sequenced in a study of T cell changes during pregnancy in multiple sclerosis. TCRdb's table, derived via immunoSEQ multiplex PCR, lists solely in-frame clones and lacks some. The sample carries about 80,000 clones, more than 85% recorded once. The material sequenced was peripheral blood, taken after pregnancy. The receptor set was obtained from a female donor in good health, enrolled as a control in a pregnancy study. CDR3s include the opening cysteine and the closing phenylalanine or tryptophan. Each record gives: V gene, J gene, clone size, D gene, CDR3 protein, CDR3 DNA. D genes are given only for firm matches. Where a row states a size, it is once, few, many or the class of an expanded clone; other rows omit it.

TRBV9,TRBJ2-7,NA,TRBD1,CASSTHPGQLYEQYF,TGTGCCAGCAGCACCCACCCGGGACAGCTATACGAGCAGTACTTC
TRBV20-1,TRBJ2-7,NA,TRBD2,CSAIAGQGQYF,TGCAGTGCGATAGCGGGCCAGGGGCAGTACTTC
TRBV7-9,TRBJ2-5,NA,NA,CASSLEGETETQYF,TGTGCCAGCAGCTTAGAAGGGGAAACAGAGACCCAGTACTTC
TRBV15,TRBJ1-4,once,TRBD1,CATRDRVANEKLFF,TGTGCCACCAGAGACAGGGTCGCTAATGAAAAACTGTTTTTT
TRBV15,TRBJ1-6,few,NA,CATSRDPRGESPLHF,TGTGCCACCAGCAGAGATCCCAGGGGTGAGTCACCCCTCCACTTT
TRBV6-1,TRBJ2-7,once,TRBD2,CASTLAGGYEQYF,TGTGCCAGCACTCTAGCGGGGGGGTACGAGCAGTACTTC
TRBV7-9,TRBJ2-7,NA,TRBD2,CASSLSSGGPSSYEQYF,TGTGCCAGCAGCTTAAGTAGCGGGGGGCCCAGCTCCTACGAGCAGTACTTC
TRBV5-5,TRBJ1-2,once,NA,CASSLDRPENGYTF,TGTGCCAGCAGCTTGGACAGGCCGGAAAATGGCTACACCTTC
TRBV6-1,TRBJ1-1,NA,NA,CASSGTGGTEAFF,TGTGCCAGCAGTGGGACGGGAGGCACTGAAGCTTTCTTT
TRBV28,TRBJ1-1,NA,NA,CASRAGAMNTEAFF,TGTGCCAGCAGGGCAGGGGCCATGAACACTGAAGCTTTCTTT
TRBV11-2,TRBJ2-3,NA,TRBD2,CASSLVPTSVDKDTQYF,TGTGCCAGCAGCTTAGTGCCGACTAGCGTTGATAAAGATACGCAGTATTTT
TRBV7-3,TRBJ1-2,NA,NA,CASSLQGNYGYTF,TGTGCCAGCAGCCTCCAGGGGAACTATGGCTACACCTTC
TRBV28,TRBJ2-7,NA,NA,CASSPVTGSSYEQYF,TGTGCCAGCAGCCCCGTAACGGGAAGCTCCTACGAGCAGTACTTC
TRBV5-1,TRBJ2-1,once,TRBD2,CASSLAGLDNYNEQFF,TGCGCCAGCAGCTTGGCCGGACTAGATAACTACAATGAGCAGTTCTTC
TRBV9,TRBJ1-6,NA,NA,CASSVGEGKLHF,TGTGCCAGCAGCGTCGGGGAGGGGAAACTCCACTTT
TRBV6-5,TRBJ1-2,NA,NA,CASSYSDGAGVYTF,TGTGCCAGCAGTTACTCCGACGGTGCGGGGGTCTACACCTTC
TRBV29-1,TRBJ1-1,few,NA,CSVVAPNTEAFF,TGCAGCGTTGTGGCCCCGAACACTGAAGCTTTCTTT
TRBV4-2,TRBJ2-5,NA,TRBD2,CASSQLSRTSGGEETQYF,TGTGCCAGCAGCCAATTATCGAGGACTAGCGGGGGAGAAGAGACCCAGTACTTC
TRBV6-5,TRBJ2-7,NA,NA,CASRYDSSYEQYF,TGTGCCAGCAGATACGACAGCTCCTACGAGCAGTACTTC
TRBV30,TRBJ2-2,NA,NA,CAWRTLASTGELFF,TGTGCCTGGAGGACATTGGCGAGCACCGGGGAGCTGTTTTTT
TRBV21-1,TRBJ2-6,NA,NA,CASSPRLVTGANVLTF,TGTGCCAGCAGCCCACGACTCGTAACCGGGGCCAACGTCCTGACTTTC
TRBV28,TRBJ2-1,NA,NA,CASSLRPRPNEQFF,TGTGCCAGCAGTTTACGACCCAGGCCTAATGAGCAGTTCTTC
TRBV5-8,TRBJ1-3,NA,NA,CASSPRVNTIYF,TGTGCCAGCAGCCCCAGGGTAAACACCATATATTTT
TRBV25-1,TRBJ2-1,NA,TRBD2,CASSATRTSGSKGEQFF,TGTGCCAGCAGTGCTACCAGGACTAGCGGGAGTAAGGGTGAGCAGTTCTTC
TRBV7-9,TRBJ2-7,few,NA,CASGGGRGNEQYF,TGTGCCAGCGGAGGCGGCAGGGGAAACGAGCAGTACTTC
TRBV30,TRBJ1-1,NA,NA,CAWSGQTEAFF,TGTGCCTGGAGTGGACAGACTGAAGCTTTCTTT
TRBV5-1,TRBJ1-2,NA,NA,CASSYQVSVPNYGYTF,TGCGCCAGCAGTTACCAGGTATCGGTCCCTAACTATGGCTACACCTTC
TRBV10-2,TRBJ1-5,NA,TRBD1,CASSDRGLNSNQPQHF,TGCGCCAGCAGTGACAGGGGGCTAAATAGCAATCAGCCCCAGCATTTT
TRBV6-6,TRBJ2-5,NA,TRBD2,CASSYSPSGSRETQYF,TGTGCCAGCAGTTACTCGCCTAGCGGGAGTCGAGAGACCCAGTACTTC
TRBV9,TRBJ1-2,NA,NA,CASSVAEVYYGYTF,TGTGCCAGCAGCGTAGCGGAGGTATACTATGGCTACACCTTC
TRBV19,TRBJ2-7,once,TRBD1,CASSPETGFLLEQYF,TGTGCCAGTAGTCCGGAGACAGGGTTCCTCCTCGAGCAGTACTTC
TRBV7-2,TRBJ2-2,NA,TRBD1,CASSPGRGRERQGAGELFF,TGTGCCAGCAGTCCGGGCAGGGGACGAGAGCGGCAGGGGGCCGGGGAGCTGTTTTTT
TRBV4-1,TRBJ1-2,NA,NA,CASSQLPDFEGYTF,TGCGCCAGCAGCCAATTACCCGACTTTGAAGGCTACACCTTC
TRBV5-6,TRBJ1-4,NA,TRBD1,CASSQGDREKLFF,TGTGCCAGCAGCCAGGGGGATCGGGAAAAACTGTTTTTT
TRBV20-1,TRBJ1-1,NA,NA,CRGGVSSAFF,TGCAGGGGGGGGGTCTCCTCAGCTTTCTTT
TRBV10-3,TRBJ2-2,NA,NA,CAIRESRGGTGELFF,TGTGCCATCAGAGAGAGTAGGGGTGGTACCGGGGAGCTGTTTTTT
TRBV28,TRBJ1-2,NA,NA,CASREQGGHYGYTF,TGTGCCAGCAGAGAACAGGGCGGACACTATGGCTACACCTTC
TRBV10-3,TRBJ2-7,NA,NA,CAISEGQASSYEQYF,TGTGCCATCAGTGAGGGGCAGGCGAGCTCCTACGAGCAGTACTTC
TRBV11-3,TRBJ2-2,few,TRBD2,CASSHHLAGVGELFF,TGTGCCAGCAGCCACCACCTAGCGGGCGTCGGGGAGCTGTTTTTT
TRBV4-1,TRBJ2-1,NA,TRBD2,CASSQSHGLAQNEQFF,TGCGCCAGCAGCCAATCCCACGGACTAGCGCAAAATGAGCAGTTCTTC
TRBV5-6,TRBJ1-2,NA,NA,CASSLESRASGGYTF,TGTGCCAGCAGCTTGGAGTCCCGTGCCAGCGGGGGCTACACCTTC
TRBV18,TRBJ2-7,NA,NA,CASSGAQGLRPYEQYF,TGTGCCAGCTCAGGGGCCCAGGGCCTCCGGCCTTACGAGCAGTACTTC
TRBV30,TRBJ2-7,NA,NA,CAWSVRGYEQYF,TGTGCCTGGAGTGTACGCGGATACGAGCAGTACTTC
TRBV28,TRBJ1-1,NA,NA,CASSPPSVVTEAFF,TGTGCCAGCAGCCCGCCTTCCGTAGTAACTGAAGCTTTCTTT
TRBV25-1,TRBJ1-4,NA,NA,CASSDGGVDREKLFF,TGTGCCAGCAGTGATGGGGGCGTTGATAGGGAAAAACTGTTTTTT
TRBV19,TRBJ2-2,NA,NA,CASSIVSARGNTGELFF,TGTGCCAGTAGTATAGTCTCCGCCAGGGGAAACACCGGGGAGCTGTTTTTT
TRBV7-2,TRBJ2-3,NA,NA,CASSPGLASVDTQYF,TGTGCCAGCAGCCCGGGGCTAGCGTCAGTGGATACGCAGTATTTT
TRBV7-7,TRBJ2-5,NA,TRBD2,CASSAAGGPQETQYF,TGTGCTAGCAGCGCAGCGGGAGGGCCACAAGAGACCCAGTACTTC
TRBV27,TRBJ2-3,NA,TRBD2,CASRGERGLITDTQYF,TGTGCCAGCAGAGGTGAGCGGGGCCTTATCACAGATACGCAGTATTTT
TRBV2,TRBJ2-7,NA,NA,CASSATSSYEQYF,TGTGCCAGCAGTGCGACTAGCTCCTACGAGCAGTACTTC